This TCR beta chain originates from a study of siplizumab effects on memory and regulatory T cells. To note about this clone: What it binds is unknown.

Roughly 9.8 x 10^4 TCR templates were assayed per sample. The assay was immunoSEQ multiplex PCR, and TCRdb's table has in-frame clones only and misses some. This sample has over 85,000 clones, with approximately 90% found just once. General observations from the study: Phenotypic classification as naive or memory proved unattainable for roughly 75-97% of proliferating CD4+ or CD8+ clones. Naive T cells appeared more varied than memory cells and looked like key alloresponse contributors.

Between the trimmed V and J ends, which lost 5 bases and 2 bases, there was a span of 23 bases. CDR3 length equals 18 residues. CDR1 SGHTA and CDR2 FQGNSA come from the germline V gene. The gene calls are TRBV7-2 and TRBJ2-3; D ambiguous. This sequence was found in a human donor in good health. Sequences were obtained from CD4+ T cells sorted from blood. CDR3 sequence: CASSAIPIVRYNTDTQYF. The CDR3 nucleotides read TGTGCCAGCAGCGCAATCCCCATTGTCCGGTACAACACAGATACGCAGTATTTT.